The 12 T cell receptor beta chains given below trace back to one sample, sequenced in a study of CD8 T cells in ankylosing spondylitis. MiXCR was run by TCRdb on the 5' RACE reads, yielding one entry per CDR3 protein. The sample has under 550,000 distinct CDR3 sequences, around 26% seen once. Study-level findings and limits: The study identified a TCR beta motif of 7 or 8 highly homologous variants that appeared characteristic of ankylosing spondylitis blood.

The antigens these receptors bind are not known. Sequencing was done on a sample of blood, either unsorted or a sorted T cell fraction (not recorded which). These receptors came from a male donor with ankylosing spondylitis.

The chain uses TRBV12-3 or TRBV12-4 and TRBJ2-5; D might be TRBD1 (7 bases). The CDR3 runs 13 residues. V was shortened by 3 bases and J by 5 bases, with 10 bases between the two germline ends. CDR3 sequence reads: CASSLTGRETQYF. CDR3 in DNA: TGTGCCAGCAGTTTGACAGGGAGGGAGACCCAGTACTTC.

The V and J genes are TRBV6-1 and TRBJ2-7; D is perhaps TRBD1 or TRBD2 (5 bases each). The germline V gene has CDR1 MNHNS and CDR2 SASEGT. CDR3 length: 14 residues. V gave up 2 bases and J gave up 12 bases, with 20 bases separating them. CDR3 amino acids: CASSEIGAAGPVYV. The CDR3 nucleotides are TGTGCCAGCAGTGAAATCGGGGCTGCTGGTCCAGTGTACGTC.

V usage is TRBV11-2 and J usage is TRBJ2-3; D gene ambiguous. Germline loops: CDR1 SGHAT, CDR2 FQNNGV. V was cut by 0 bases and J by 2 bases, with 9 bases left in between. The CDR3 sequence is 15 residues long. CDR3 sequence (DNA): TGTGCCAGCAGCTTAGATATCGGGCCCACAGATACGCAGTATTTT. It specifies CASSLDIGPTDTQYF. Full variable domain (missing parts from reference TRBV11-2 and TRBJ2-3): EAGVAQSPRYKIIEKRQSVAFWCNPISGHATLYWYQQILGQGPKLLIQFQNNGVVDDSQLPKDRFSAERLKGVDSTLKIQPAKLEDSAVYLCASSLDIGPTDTQYFGPGTRLTVL.

The chain links TRBV20-1 to TRBJ1-6, with 8 positions matching TRBD1. The length of the CDR3 is 13 residues. V trimming: 5 bases; J trimming: 10 bases; junction bases outside the gene matches: 7. From germline, CDR1 is DFQATT and CDR2 SNEGSKA (reference sequence). CDR3 DNA sequence: TGCAGTGCTCCGTGGACAGGGAGATCACCCCTCCACTTT. This gives the protein CSAPWTGRSPLHF.

In its sample, this clonotype was seen once. The chain is built from TRBV3-1 and TRBJ1-6; the D gene is possibly TRBD1 (5 bases). The CDR3 loop spans 13 amino acids. The V end lost 6 bases, the J end lost 8 bases, and 11 bases lay between the germline ends. Germline CDR1 LGHDT, CDR2 YNNKEL (reference sequence). CDR3 nucleotide sequence: TGTGCCAGCAGTGCTGGGGCAGATTCACCCCTCCACTTT. Protein product: CASSAGADSPLHF.

The genes are TRBV6-5 and TRBJ1-5; no clear D. The ends were cut back, 0 bases at V and 3 bases at J, with 6 bases in the middle. The CDR3 sequence is 14 residues long. The germline V gene has CDR1 MNHEY and CDR2 SVGAGI. CDR3 region: CASSYSQPNQPQHF. In nucleotides, the CDR3 is TGTGCCAGCAGTTACTCGCAGCCCAATCAGCCCCAGCATTTT.

This clonotype was counted only a few times. V gene TRBV6-1 combines with J gene TRBJ2-2; no reliable D call. CDR1 and CDR2 from the germline V gene are MNHNS and SASEGT. V shed 3 bases and J shed 5 bases, with 13 bases lying between them. The CDR3 runs 15 residues. The CDR3 DNA reads TGTGCCAGCAGTGACCTGAGCGCGCAAACCGGGGAGCTGTTTTTT. It encodes CASSDLSAQTGELFF.

The chain recombines TRBV6-2 or TRBV6-3 with TRBJ1-5; 10 bases map to TRBD1. CDR3 length equals 15 residues. With 6 bases clipped from V and 1 base from J, the junction kept 3 bases outside the gene matches. In germline, CDR1 is MNHEY, CDR2 SVGEGT. Here the CDR3 DNA reads TGTGCCAGCAGCCCGGGACAGGGGAGCAATCAGCCCCAGCATTTT. Its translation: CASSPGQGSNQPQHF.

This chain joins TRBV20-1 and TRBJ2-5; 16 positions agree with TRBD2. Trimming cost V 7 bases and J 3 bases; bases outside gene matches: 2. Germline values: CDR1 DFQATT, CDR2 SNEGSKA (reference sequence). This CDR3 has 14 residues. CDR3: CSEGTSGREETQYF. CDR3 DNA: TGCAGTGAGGGGACTAGCGGGAGGGAAGAGACCCAGTACTTC.

V and J are TRBV11-2 and TRBJ2-7, with 10 bases matching TRBD2. CDR1 and CDR2 (germline): SGHAT, FQNNGV. The CDR3 runs 13 residues. V trimming: 5 bases; J trimming: 10 bases; junction bases outside the gene matches: 8. CDR3 sequence reads: CASSPKREGVQYF. Written as DNA, the CDR3 is TGTGCCAGCAGCCCCAAGCGGGAGGGGGTCCAGTACTTC.

The chain couples TRBV6-1 to TRBJ2-3; D not resolved. This CDR3 spans 13 amino acids. The V gene's germline CDR1 is MNHNS and CDR2 SASEGT. Between the trimmed V and J ends, which lost 6 bases and 4 bases, there was a span of 11 bases. In nucleotides, the CDR3 is TGTGCCAGCAGCCCGAGTGGGCCAGATACGCAGTATTTT. Translated: CASSPSGPDTQYF.

The chain joins TRBV5-1 to TRBJ2-2; D may match TRBD1 or TRBD2 (6 bases each). V was trimmed by 4 bases and J by 4 bases, leaving 14 bases between them. Germline CDR1 SGHRS, CDR2 YFSETQ. This CDR3 comprises 15 residues. The CDR3 DNA sequence: TGCGCCAGCAGCCCCGGAGGGGGGAGCACCGGGGAGCTGTTTTTT. It encodes CASSPGGGSTGELFF.